The entry below describes one T cell receptor beta chain. The V gene lost 2 bases and the J gene lost 5 bases, with 12 bases spanning the gap. The CDR3 loop spans 14 amino acids. The germline gives CDR1 MNHEY, CDR2 SMNVEV (reference sequence). The record originates from a study of blood T cell repertoires in COVID-19. Study overall: Donors in the United States, Italy and Spain gave samples during acute or convalescent COVID-19. PBMCs, B-cell-depleted T cells, or T cells provided the cDNA or gDNA that made up the material.

As handled by the study authors: Amplification from reference gene primers served as the basis for estimated nucleated cell counts. The data were produced by immunoSEQ multiplex PCR, yet TCRdb's version contains in-frame clones alone and is incomplete. The V and J calls and clone size come from that table; D and trimming were worked out from the DNA. Among 90,000 to 150,000 clones listed, over 75% were seen once. The clonotype was recovered from a man older than 75 with acute or convalescent COVID-19. The chain uses TRBV27 and TRBJ1-2; a weak D match, TRBD1 (5 bases). Sequencing input: peripheral blood. In DNA, the CDR3 is TGTGCCAGCAGTTTAGGGGCAGGGCGGTATGGCTACACCTTC. Translating it yields CASSLGAGRYGYTF.